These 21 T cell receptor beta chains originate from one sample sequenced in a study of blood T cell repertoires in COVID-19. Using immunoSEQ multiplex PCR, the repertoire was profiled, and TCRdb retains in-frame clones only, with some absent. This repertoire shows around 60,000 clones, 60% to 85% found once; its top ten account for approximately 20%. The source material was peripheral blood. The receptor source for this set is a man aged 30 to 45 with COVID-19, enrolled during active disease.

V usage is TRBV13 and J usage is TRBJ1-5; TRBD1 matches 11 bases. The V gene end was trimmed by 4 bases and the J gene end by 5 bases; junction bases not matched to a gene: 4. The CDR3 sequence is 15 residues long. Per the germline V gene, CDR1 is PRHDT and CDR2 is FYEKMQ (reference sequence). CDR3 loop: CASSSKGQGDQPQHF. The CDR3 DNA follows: TGTGCCAGCAGCTCAAAGGGACAGGGGGATCAGCCCCAGCATTTT.

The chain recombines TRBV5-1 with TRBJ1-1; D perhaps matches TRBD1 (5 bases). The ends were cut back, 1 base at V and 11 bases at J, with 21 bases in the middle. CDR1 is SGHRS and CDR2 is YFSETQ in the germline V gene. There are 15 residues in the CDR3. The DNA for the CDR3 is TGCGCCAGCAGCTTGTACTCGCAGGGCCAGGGAAAGGCTTTCTTT. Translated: CASSLYSQGQGKAFF.

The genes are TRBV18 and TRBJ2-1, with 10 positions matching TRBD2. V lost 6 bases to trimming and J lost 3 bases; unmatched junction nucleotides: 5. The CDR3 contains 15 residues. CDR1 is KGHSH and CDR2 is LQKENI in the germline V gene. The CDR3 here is CASSPLAGVYNEQFF. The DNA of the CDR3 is TGTGCCAGCTCCCCCCTAGCGGGGGTCTACAATGAGCAGTTCTTC.

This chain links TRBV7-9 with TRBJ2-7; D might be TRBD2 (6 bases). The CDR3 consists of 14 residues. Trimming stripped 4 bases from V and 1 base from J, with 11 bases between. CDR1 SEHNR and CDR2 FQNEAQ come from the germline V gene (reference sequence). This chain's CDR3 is CASSSGLPSYEQYF. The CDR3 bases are TGTGCCAGCAGCTCCGGACTACCATCCTACGAGCAGTACTTC.

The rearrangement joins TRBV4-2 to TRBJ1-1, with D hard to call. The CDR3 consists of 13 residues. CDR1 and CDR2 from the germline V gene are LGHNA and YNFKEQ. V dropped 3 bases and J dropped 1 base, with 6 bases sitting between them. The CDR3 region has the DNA TGTGCCAGCAGCCAGATGGCGAACACTGAAGCTTTCTTT. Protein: CASSQMANTEAFF.

CDR3 sequence reads: CASSRDYTDTQYF. DNA of the CDR3: TGTGCCAGCAGTAGGGACTACACAGATACGCAGTATTTT. This sequence joins TRBV27 and TRBJ2-3; 7 bases fit TRBD2. Trimming removed 5 bases from V and 2 bases from J; junction bases left unmatched: 1. The CDR3 runs to 13 residues. The V gene's germline CDR1 is MNHEY and CDR2 SMNVEV (reference sequence).

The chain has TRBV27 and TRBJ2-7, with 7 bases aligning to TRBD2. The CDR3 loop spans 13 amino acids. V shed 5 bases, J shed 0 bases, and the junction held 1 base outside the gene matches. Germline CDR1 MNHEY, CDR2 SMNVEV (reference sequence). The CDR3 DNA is TGTGCCAGCAGTGGGGACTACTCCTACGAGCAGTACTTC. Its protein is CASSGDYSYEQYF.

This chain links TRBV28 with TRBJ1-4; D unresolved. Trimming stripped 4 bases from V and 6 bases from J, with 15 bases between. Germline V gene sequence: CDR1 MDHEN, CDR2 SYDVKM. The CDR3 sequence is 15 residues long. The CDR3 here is CASSSPAGGDEKLFF. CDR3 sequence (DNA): TGTGCCAGCAGTTCTCCGGCGGGAGGAGATGAAAAACTGTTTTTT.

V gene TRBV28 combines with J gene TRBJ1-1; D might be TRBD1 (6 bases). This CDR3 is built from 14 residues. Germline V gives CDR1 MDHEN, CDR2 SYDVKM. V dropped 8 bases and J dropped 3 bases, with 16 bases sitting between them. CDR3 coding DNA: TGTGCCAGCGGACAAGGGGGTTTGGACACTGAAGCTTTCTTT. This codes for CASGQGGLDTEAFF.

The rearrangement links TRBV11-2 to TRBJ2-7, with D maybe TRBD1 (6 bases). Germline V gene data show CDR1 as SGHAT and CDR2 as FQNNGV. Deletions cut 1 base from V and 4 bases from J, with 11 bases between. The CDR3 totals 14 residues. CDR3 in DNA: TGTGCCAGCAGCTTAGCACAGGGCGGTTACGAGCAGTACTTC. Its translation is CASSLAQGGYEQYF.

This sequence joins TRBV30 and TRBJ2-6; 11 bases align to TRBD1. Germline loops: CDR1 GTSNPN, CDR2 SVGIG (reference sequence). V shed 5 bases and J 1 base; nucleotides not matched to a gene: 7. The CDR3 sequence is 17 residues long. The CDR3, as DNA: TGTGCCTGGTATCCGGGACAGGGGGTATCTGGGGCCAACGTCCTGACTTTC. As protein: CAWYPGQGVSGANVLTF. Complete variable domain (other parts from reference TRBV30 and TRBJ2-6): SQTIHQWPATLVQPVGSPLSLECTVEGTSNPNLYWYRQAAGRGLQLLFYSVGIGQISSEVPQNLSASRPQDRQFILSSKKLLLSDSGFYLCAWYPGQGVSGANVLTFGAGSRLTVL.

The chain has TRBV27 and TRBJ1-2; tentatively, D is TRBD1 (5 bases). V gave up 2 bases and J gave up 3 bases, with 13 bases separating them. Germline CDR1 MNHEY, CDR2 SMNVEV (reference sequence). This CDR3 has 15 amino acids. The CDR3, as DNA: TGTGCCAGCAGTTTAAGTTTTGGGGGGGACTATGGCTACACCTTC. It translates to CASSLSFGGDYGYTF.

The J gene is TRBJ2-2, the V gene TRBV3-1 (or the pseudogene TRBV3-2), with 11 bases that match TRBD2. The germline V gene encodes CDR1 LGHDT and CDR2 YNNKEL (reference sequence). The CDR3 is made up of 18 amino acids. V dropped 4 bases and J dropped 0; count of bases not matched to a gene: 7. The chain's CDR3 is CASSRGLAGTTNTGELFF. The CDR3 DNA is TGTGCCAGCAGCCGCGGACTAGCGGGCACTACGAACACCGGGGAGCTGTTTTTT.

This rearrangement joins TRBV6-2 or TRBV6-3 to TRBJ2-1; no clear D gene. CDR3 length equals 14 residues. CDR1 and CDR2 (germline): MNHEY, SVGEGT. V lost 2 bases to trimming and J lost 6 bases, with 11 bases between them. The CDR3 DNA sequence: TGTGCCAGCAGTTACGGAGCTAGTAGCAATGAGCAGTTCTTC. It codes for CASSYGASSNEQFF.

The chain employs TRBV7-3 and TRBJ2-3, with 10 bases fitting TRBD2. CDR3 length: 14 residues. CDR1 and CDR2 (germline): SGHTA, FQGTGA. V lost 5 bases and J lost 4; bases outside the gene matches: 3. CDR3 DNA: TGTGCCAGCAGCAAAGCGGGAGGGCCAGATACGCAGTATTTT. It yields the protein CASSKAGGPDTQYF.

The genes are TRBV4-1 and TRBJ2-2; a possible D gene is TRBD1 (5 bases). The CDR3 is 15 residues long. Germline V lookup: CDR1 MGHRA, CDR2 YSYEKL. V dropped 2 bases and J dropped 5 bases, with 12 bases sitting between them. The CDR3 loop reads CASSQPQGRTGELFF. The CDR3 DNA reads TGCGCCAGCAGCCAACCGCAGGGCCGGACCGGGGAGCTGTTTTTT.

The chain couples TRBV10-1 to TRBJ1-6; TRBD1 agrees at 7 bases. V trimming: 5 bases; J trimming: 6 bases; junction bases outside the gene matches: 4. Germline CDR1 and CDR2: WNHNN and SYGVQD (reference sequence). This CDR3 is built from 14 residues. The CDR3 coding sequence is TGCGCCAGCAGTACCGGGACAGTTAATTCACCCCTCCACTTT. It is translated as CASSTGTVNSPLHF.

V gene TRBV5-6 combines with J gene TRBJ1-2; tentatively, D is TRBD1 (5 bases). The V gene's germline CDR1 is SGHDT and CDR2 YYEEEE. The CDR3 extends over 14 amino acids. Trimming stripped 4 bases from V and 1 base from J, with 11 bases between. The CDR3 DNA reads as TGTGCCAGCAGCCTAGGGGCCCTTAACTATGGCTACACCTTC. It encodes CASSLGALNYGYTF.

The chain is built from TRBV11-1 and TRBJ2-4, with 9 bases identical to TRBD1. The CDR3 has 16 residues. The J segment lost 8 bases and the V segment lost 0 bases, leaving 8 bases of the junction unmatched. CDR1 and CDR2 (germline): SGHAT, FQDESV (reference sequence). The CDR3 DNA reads TGTGCCAGCAGCTTAGCTTCGGGACAGGGTCAGGACATTCAGTACTTC. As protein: CASSLASGQGQDIQYF.

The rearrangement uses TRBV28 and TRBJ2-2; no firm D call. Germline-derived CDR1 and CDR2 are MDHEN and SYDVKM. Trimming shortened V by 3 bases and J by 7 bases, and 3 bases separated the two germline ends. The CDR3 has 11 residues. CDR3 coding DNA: TGTGCCAGCAGTTTTAACGGGGAGCTGTTTTTT. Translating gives CASSFNGELFF.

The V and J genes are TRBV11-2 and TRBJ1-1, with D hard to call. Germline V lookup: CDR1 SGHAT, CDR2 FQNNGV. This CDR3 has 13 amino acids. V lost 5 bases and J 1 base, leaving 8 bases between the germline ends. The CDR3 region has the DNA TGTGCCAGCAGCCCGACACGGAACACTGAAGCTTTCTTT. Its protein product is CASSPTRNTEAFF.